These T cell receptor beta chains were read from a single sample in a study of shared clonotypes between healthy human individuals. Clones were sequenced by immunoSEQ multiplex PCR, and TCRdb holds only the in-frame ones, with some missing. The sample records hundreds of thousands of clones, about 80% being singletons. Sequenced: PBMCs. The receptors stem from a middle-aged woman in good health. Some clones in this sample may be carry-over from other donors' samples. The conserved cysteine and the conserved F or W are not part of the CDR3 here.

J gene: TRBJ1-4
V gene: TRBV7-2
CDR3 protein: ASSLWGVVSTNEKLF

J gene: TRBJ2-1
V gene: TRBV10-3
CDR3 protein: AIRTAQDEQF

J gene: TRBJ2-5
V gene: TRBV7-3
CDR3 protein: ASSLERGRGEGETQY

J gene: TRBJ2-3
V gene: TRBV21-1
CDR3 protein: ASSTLTGRHTDTQY

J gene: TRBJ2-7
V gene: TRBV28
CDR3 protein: ASSPGTEAYEQY

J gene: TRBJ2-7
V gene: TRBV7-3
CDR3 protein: ASSLSGGNTYEQY

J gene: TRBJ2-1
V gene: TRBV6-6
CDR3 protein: ASSQTRDNEQF

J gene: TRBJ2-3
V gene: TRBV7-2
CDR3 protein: ASSMGPQLAGLTDTQY

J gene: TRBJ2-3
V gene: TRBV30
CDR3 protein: AWSVQYTQY

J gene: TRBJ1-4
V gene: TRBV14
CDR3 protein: ASSRAANEKLF

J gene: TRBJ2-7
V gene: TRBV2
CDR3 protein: ASLRDYSYEQY

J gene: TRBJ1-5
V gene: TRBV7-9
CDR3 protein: ASSLVMGNQPQH

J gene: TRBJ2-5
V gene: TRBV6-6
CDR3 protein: ASNKPGPPEETQY

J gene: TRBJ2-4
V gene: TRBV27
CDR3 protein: ASSLGLQVNIQY

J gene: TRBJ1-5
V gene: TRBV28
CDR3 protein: ASSYLGGNDEPQH

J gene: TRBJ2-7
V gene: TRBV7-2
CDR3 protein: ASSLADGKPQY

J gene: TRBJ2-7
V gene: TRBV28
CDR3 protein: ASSSPQGYEQY

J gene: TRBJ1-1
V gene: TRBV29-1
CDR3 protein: SVEHPTGGLLNTEAF

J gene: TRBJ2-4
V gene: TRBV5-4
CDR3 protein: ASSTGTDKAKNIQY

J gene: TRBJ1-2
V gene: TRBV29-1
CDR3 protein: SVSWDSSVNGYT

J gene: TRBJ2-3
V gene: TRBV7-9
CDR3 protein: ASSLGASTDTQY

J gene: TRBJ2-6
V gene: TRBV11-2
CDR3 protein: ASQRPGGANVLT

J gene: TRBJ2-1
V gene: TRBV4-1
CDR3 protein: ASSRFEMGLLLRNEQF

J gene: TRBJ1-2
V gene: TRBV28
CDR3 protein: ASTGILWVRYGYT